Below, 28 T cell receptor beta chains from the same sample are listed, as sequenced in a study of radiation and T cells in renal cell carcinoma (dated by TCRdb to 2018 to 2020). Libraries were made using the immunoSEQ multiplex PCR assay. TCRdb carries this immuneACCESS record with in-frame sequences only. Its versions omit some clonotypes, under half of them owing to an unresolved V gene in the studies checked, with the rest unexplained. This sample has roughly 100,000 clones in its table, and 75% to 90% of those were observed once. In total, the top ten clones hold 7.5% to 8.5% of the sample. The time point label for this specimen denotes: baseline pretreatment blood. What the treatment or condition label conveys for this sample: 15 Gy SBRT to primary tumor, nephrectomy 4 weeks later. This specimen consisted of blood, obtained from a patient whose treatment included radiotherapy and nephrectomy. The receptors come from a middle-aged man with renal cell carcinoma.

The rearrangement uses TRBV9 and TRBJ2-5; tentative D call: TRBD1 (5 bases). V was trimmed by 0 bases and J by 3 bases, leaving 9 bases between them. This CDR3 has 14 amino acids. The germline CDR1 and CDR2 sequences are SGDLS and YYNGEE. CDR3 region: CASSVGIGEETQYF. In DNA, the CDR3 is TGTGCCAGCAGCGTAGGGATAGGGGAAGAGACCCAGTACTTC.

The rearrangement uses TRBV4-3 and TRBJ2-3; the match to TRBD2 covers 12 bases. In germline, CDR1 is LGHNA, CDR2 YSLEER. The CDR3 extends over 18 amino acids. V was clipped by 1 base and J by 0 bases; unmatched bases: 5. The CDR3 region is CASSQGPSGGASTDTQYF. The DNA of the CDR3 is TGCGCCAGCAGCCAAGGGCCTAGCGGGGGGGCAAGCACAGATACGCAGTATTTT.

This clone was counted only a few times. This chain links TRBV18 with TRBJ1-5; D unclear. Between the trimmed V and J ends, which lost 1 base and 7 bases, there was a span of 11 bases. The germline gives CDR1 KGHSH, CDR2 LQKENI. The length of the CDR3 is 14 residues. As DNA, the CDR3 is TGTGCCAGCTCACCACAGGGATCGGGCCAGCCCCAGCATTTT. This translates into CASSPQGSGQPQHF.

The chain joins TRBV7-2 to TRBJ1-2; 11 nucleotides align to TRBD1. V lost 5 bases and J lost 3; bases outside the gene matches: 8. The CDR3 spans 16 residues. Germline assignment: CDR1 SGHTA and CDR2 FQGNSA. CDR3 in amino acids: CASSTGQGAWDYGYTF. CDR3 bases: TGTGCCAGCAGCACCGGACAGGGGGCGTGGGACTATGGCTACACCTTC.

The chain uses TRBV10-3 and TRBJ1-1; D remains ambiguous. Trimming stripped 7 bases from V and 6 bases from J, with 15 bases between. Germline V gene lookup returns CDR1 ENHRY and CDR2 SYGVKD. The CDR3 runs to 13 residues. The CDR3, as DNA: TGTGCCATCACTAATGGGTTGGACGCTGAAGCTTTCTTT. This sequence encodes CAITNGLDAEAFF.

The chain links TRBV18 to TRBJ2-7; TRBD2 matches at 7 bases. Germline values: CDR1 KGHSH, CDR2 LQKENI. This CDR3 is 15 amino acids long. V dropped 2 bases and J dropped 6; count of bases not matched to a gene: 10. CDR3 amino acids: CASSPNSLGGGEQYF. CDR3 DNA sequence: TGTGCCAGCTCACCAAATTCTCTGGGGGGGGGCGAGCAGTACTTC. Full variable domain (outside the CDR3, taken from reference TRBV18 and TRBJ2-7): NAGVMQNPRHLVRRRGQEARLRCSPMKGHSHVYWYRQLPEEGLKFMVYLQKENIIDESGMPKERFSAEFPKEGPSILRIQQVVRGDSAAYFCASSPNSLGGGEQYFGPGTRLTVT.

The sample holds one count of this clone. This chain uses TRBV20-1 with TRBJ2-1; D may be TRBD2 (6 bases). Germline values: CDR1 DFQATT, CDR2 SNEGSKA (reference sequence). The CDR3 has 11 residues. Between the trimmed V and J ends, which lost 8 bases and 4 bases, there was a span of 9 bases. The chain's CDR3 is CSRGSYNEQFF. In DNA form, the CDR3 reads TGCAGTCGGGGGTCGTACAATGAGCAGTTCTTC.

The chain employs TRBV6-1 and TRBJ2-5; no clear D. With 1 base removed from V and 4 bases from J, the gap between germline ends came to 4 bases. The CDR3 extends over 12 amino acids. Germline V gives CDR1 MNHNS, CDR2 SASEGT. CDR3 sequence (DNA): TGTGCCAGCAGTGAAGTCTTAGAGACCCAGTACTTC. It translates to CASSEVLETQYF.

The chain couples TRBV19 to TRBJ1-1; 10 positions match TRBD1. Trimming took 9 bases from V and 6 from J; bases not matched to a gene: 10. Germline V gives CDR1 LNHDA, CDR2 SQIVND (reference sequence). This CDR3 contains 14 residues. The CDR3 reads CASRDRGRDSEAFF. CDR3 sequence (DNA): TGTGCCAGCCGGGACAGGGGAAGGGACTCTGAAGCTTTCTTT. Full variable domain (outside the CDR3, taken from reference TRBV19 and TRBJ1-1): DGGITQSPKYLFRKEGQNVTLSCEQNLNHDAMYWYRQDPGQGLRLIYYSQIVNDFQKGDIAEGYSVSREKKESFPLTVTSAQKNPTAFYLCASRDRGRDSEAFFGQGTRLTVV.

The CDR3 DNA sequence: TGTGCCAGCAGTATCCAGTACAATGAGCAGTTCTTC. Protein sequence: CASSIQYNEQFF. The gene calls are TRBV2 and TRBJ2-1; D remains unclear. The V and J ends lost 5 bases and 4 bases respectively, with 6 bases between them. The CDR3 is 12 residues long. The germline gives CDR1 SNHLY, CDR2 FYNNEI. The whole variable domain, remainder taken from reference TRBV2 and TRBJ2-1, is EPEVTQTPSHQVTQMGQEVILRCVPISNHLYFYWYRQILGQKVEFLVSFYNNEISEKSEIFDDQFSVERPDGSNFTLKIRSTKLEDSAMYFCASSIQYNEQFFGPGTRLTVL.

The chain employs TRBV6-5 and TRBJ2-7; D uncertain. This CDR3 region has 13 residues. Between the trimmed V and J ends, which lost 2 bases and 5 bases, there was a span of 10 bases. Germline V gives CDR1 MNHEY, CDR2 SVGAGI. The CDR3 reads CASSYSRWDEQYF. The CDR3 nucleotides read TGTGCCAGCAGTTACAGCAGATGGGACGAGCAGTACTTC.

The V and J genes are TRBV2 and TRBJ2-1, with 11 bases that match TRBD2. The CDR3 extends over 18 amino acids. Unmatched junction bases numbered 9, after V lost 5 bases and J lost 0 bases. Germline CDR1 is SNHLY and CDR2 is FYNNEI. The CDR3 protein is CASSLGTSGSSSYNEQFF. The CDR3, as DNA: TGTGCCAGCAGTCTTGGGACTAGCGGATCCTCCTCCTACAATGAGCAGTTCTTC.

V gene TRBV19 combines with J gene TRBJ1-1; 8 bases line up with TRBD1. This CDR3 is built from 14 residues. Germline V gene sequence: CDR1 LNHDA, CDR2 SQIVND (reference sequence). V shed 7 bases, J shed 6 bases, and the junction held 10 bases outside the gene matches. CDR3 sequence: CASMPHGTGAEAFF. The CDR3 bases are TGTGCCAGTATGCCCCACGGGACAGGTGCTGAAGCTTTCTTT.

This clone was seen a handful of times. This CDR3 reads CASSRTGGNQPQHF. CDR3 coding DNA: TGTGCCAGCAGCAGGACCGGGGGCAATCAGCCCCAGCATTTT. The rearrangement joins TRBV28 to TRBJ1-5, with unresolved D. The germline V gene has CDR1 MDHEN and CDR2 SYDVKM. This CDR3 is 14 amino acids long. The V end was cut by 6 bases, the J end by 2 bases, with 11 bases between.

This chain uses TRBV5-1 with TRBJ2-5, with D unresolved. Trimming cost V 0 bases and J 4 bases, with 16 bases left between them. This CDR3 comprises 16 residues. CDR1 and CDR2 (germline): SGHRS, YFSETQ. This chain's CDR3 is CASSLASKLSGETQYF. The CDR3, as DNA: TGCGCCAGCAGCTTGGCCTCAAAGCTATCAGGAGAGACCCAGTACTTC.

This chain links TRBV9 with TRBJ2-3, with a tentative D call TRBD1 (6 bases). Germline assignment: CDR1 SGDLS and CDR2 YYNGEE. The CDR3 runs to 14 residues. V lost 5 bases and J 2 bases, leaving 12 bases between the germline ends. Here the CDR3 reads CASRSDRHTDTQYF. In nucleotides, the CDR3 is TGTGCCAGCAGGTCGGACAGACACACAGATACGCAGTATTTT.

The chain combines TRBV10-2 with TRBJ2-3; TRBD2 agrees at 10 bases. The CDR3 is made up of 16 amino acids. Germline CDR1 reads WSHSY; CDR2 reads SAAADI. V was clipped by 2 bases and J by 5 bases; unmatched bases: 7. The CDR3 DNA reads as TGCGCCAGCAGTGAGATCTTAGCGGGAGGAGGAGATACGCAGTATTTT. Its protein is CASSEILAGGGDTQYF.

The chain has TRBV6-5 and TRBJ1-1; D is unresolved. CDR1 and CDR2 (germline): MNHEY, SVGAGI. Deletions cut 2 bases from V and 1 base from J, with 11 bases between. This CDR3 region has 15 residues. CDR3 loop: CASSYLDRGNTEAFF. The CDR3 DNA reads as TGTGCCAGCAGTTACCTGGACCGGGGGAACACTGAAGCTTTCTTT.

The rearrangement uses TRBV6-1 and TRBJ2-5, with D tentatively TRBD1 (5 bases). Germline V gene data show CDR1 as MNHNS and CDR2 as SASEGT. The CDR3 extends over 15 amino acids. With 1 base removed from V and 5 bases from J, the gap between germline ends came to 14 bases. The CDR3 region is CASSEGLGLWETQYF. CDR3 coding DNA: TGTGCCAGCAGTGAAGGTCTGGGGCTGTGGGAGACCCAGTACTTC.

This clone appeared once. The rearrangement uses TRBV5-1 and TRBJ2-7; tentative D call: TRBD1 (6 bases). The germline gives CDR1 SGHRS, CDR2 YFSETQ. The CDR3 runs 14 residues. V was shortened by 4 bases and J by 7 bases, with 18 bases between the two germline ends. The CDR3 reads CASSPTGQKLEQYF. Written as DNA, the CDR3 is TGCGCCAGCAGCCCTACGGGACAAAAATTGGAGCAGTACTTC.

This clone is a singleton in its sample. A read error is possible here, since a much larger clone lies one base away. J is TRBJ2-5 and V is TRBV11-2; D unresolved. The CDR3 runs 11 residues. CDR1 and CDR2 from the germline V gene are SGHAT and FQNNGV. Trimming shortened V by 5 bases and J by 1 base, and 2 bases separated the two germline ends. Here the CDR3 DNA reads TGTGCCAGCAGCCTCCAAGAGACCCAGTACTTC. Translating gives CASSLQETQYF.

This chain uses TRBV28 with TRBJ1-5; TRBD1 aligns across 7 bases. V lost 2 bases and J lost 3; bases outside the gene matches: 4. This CDR3 contains 15 residues. CDR1 and CDR2 from the germline V gene are MDHEN and SYDVKM. CDR3 coding DNA: TGTGCCAGCAGTTTACAGGACAGGCCCAATCAGCCCCAGCATTTT. Amino acids: CASSLQDRPNQPQHF.

This clone has only one observation. The chain uses TRBV2 and TRBJ2-5; maybe TRBD1 (5 bases). Germline V gene data show CDR1 as SNHLY and CDR2 as FYNNEI. Trimming shortened V by 5 bases and J by 4 bases, and 14 bases separated the two germline ends. The CDR3 has 14 residues. CDR3 sequence reads: CASSLQGGVETQYF. For the CDR3, the DNA is TGTGCCAGCAGTCTCCAGGGTGGTGTAGAGACCCAGTACTTC. The full variable domain, in which reference TRBV2 and TRBJ2-5 provide the parts outside the CDR3, is EPEVTQTPSHQVTQMGQEVILRCVPISNHLYFYWYRQILGQKVEFLVSFYNNEISEKSEIFDDQFSVERPDGSNFTLKIRSTKLEDSAMYFCASSLQGGVETQYFGPGTRLLVL.

The CDR3 DNA reads TGTGCCAGCAGCCAAGGACAGGGCGCAGAGGGGCAGTTCTTC. This codes for CASSQGQGAEGQFF. J is TRBJ2-1 and V is TRBV11-2, with 8 bases fitting TRBD1. J lost 12 bases, V lost 5 bases, and 12 bases had no gene match. The CDR3 is 14 amino acids. Per the germline V gene, CDR1 is SGHAT and CDR2 is FQNNGV. The full variable domain, completed using reference TRBV11-2 and TRBJ2-1, is EAGVAQSPRYKIIEKRQSVAFWCNPISGHATLYWYQQILGQGPKLLIQFQNNGVVDDSQLPKDRFSAERLKGVDSTLKIQPAKLEDSAVYLCASSQGQGAEGQFFGPGTRLTVL.

Turning to this clone: This sample also contains other DNA sequences that code for the same CDR3. The V and J genes are TRBV19 and TRBJ2-2; TRBD1 is a possible D gene (5 bases). This CDR3 has 14 amino acids. Germline V gene lookup returns CDR1 LNHDA and CDR2 SQIVND (reference sequence). V gave up 3 bases and J gave up 1 base, with 6 bases separating them. This chain's CDR3 is CASSIDRNTGELFF. CDR3 coding DNA: TGTGCCAGTAGTATTGACAGGAACACCGGGGAGCTGTTTTTT.

The V gene is TRBV5-1, the J gene TRBJ2-5, with 7 positions matching TRBD1. Germline V gives CDR1 SGHRS, CDR2 YFSETQ. The V gene end was trimmed by 3 bases and the J gene end by 4 bases; junction bases not matched to a gene: 6. This CDR3 comprises 14 residues. The CDR3 loop reads CASSWADRRETQYF. CDR3 bases: TGCGCCAGCAGCTGGGCGGACAGGAGAGAGACCCAGTACTTC. The full variable domain, rest sourced from reference TRBV5-1 and TRBJ2-5, is KAGVTQTPRYLIKTRGQQVTLSCSPISGHRSVSWYQQTPGQGLQFLFEYFSETQRNKGNFPGRFSGRQFSNSRSEMNVSTLELGDSALYLCASSWADRRETQYFGPGTRLLVL.

Only one count was recorded for this clone. At one boundary the junction diverges from the germline segment, which might be a read error. This sequence joins TRBV7-2 and TRBJ2-7; TRBD2 matches 9 bases. The CDR3 spans 15 residues. The germline V gene has CDR1 SGHTA and CDR2 FQGNSA. The CDR3 nucleotides are TGTGCCAGCAGCTTAACCCGGCGGGGGGGACAAGGGCTGAACTTC. As protein: CASSLTRRGGQGLNF.

The chain carries TRBV28 and TRBJ1-4; D remains ambiguous. The germline V and J ends were trimmed by 4 bases and 3 bases, with 12 bases remaining between them. CDR3 length: 15 residues. Germline V CDR1 and CDR2: MDHEN, SYDVKM. CDR3 loop: CASSSSTRANEKLFF. In DNA form, the CDR3 reads TGTGCCAGCAGTTCCTCAACTAGGGCTAATGAAAAACTGTTTTTT.